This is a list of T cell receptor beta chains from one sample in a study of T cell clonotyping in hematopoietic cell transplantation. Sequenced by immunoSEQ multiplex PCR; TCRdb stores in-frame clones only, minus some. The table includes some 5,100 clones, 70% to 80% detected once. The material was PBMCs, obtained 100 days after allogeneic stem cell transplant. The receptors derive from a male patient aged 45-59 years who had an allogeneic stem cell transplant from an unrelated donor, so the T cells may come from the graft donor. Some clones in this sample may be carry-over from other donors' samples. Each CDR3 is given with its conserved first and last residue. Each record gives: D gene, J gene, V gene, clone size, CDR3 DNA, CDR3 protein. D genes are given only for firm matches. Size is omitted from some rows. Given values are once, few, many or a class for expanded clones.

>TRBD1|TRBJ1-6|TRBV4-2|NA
TGTGCCAGCAGCCAAGGGACAGGACCTTCCTATAATTCACCCCTCCACTTT
CASSQGTGPSYNSPLHF
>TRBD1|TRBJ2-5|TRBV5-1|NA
TGCGCCAGCTCGGGACAGCAAGAGACCCAGTACTTC
CASSGQQETQYF
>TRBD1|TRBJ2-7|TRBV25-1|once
TGTGCCAGCAGCCCCTCGAACAGGGGGGTCTACGAGCAGTACTTC
CASSPSNRGVYEQYF
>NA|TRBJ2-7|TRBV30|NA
TGTGCCTGGCTCCGTGACATTGGCGAGCAGTACTTC
CAWLRDIGEQYF
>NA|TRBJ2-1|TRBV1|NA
TGCACCAGCAGCCAAGCGGGTCGAAATGAGCAGTTCTTC
CTSSQAGRNEQFF
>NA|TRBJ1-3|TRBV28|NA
TGTGCCAGCAGTTTATGGGCTGGGGACACCATATATTTT
CASSLWAGDTIYF
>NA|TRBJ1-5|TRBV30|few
TGTGCCTGGAGTGCCGGGACCGCCAACCAGCCCCAGCATTTT
CAWSAGTANQPQHF
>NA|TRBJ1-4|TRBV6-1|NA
TGTGCCAGCAGTCTACTAGGAAAACTGTTTTTT
CASSLLGKLFF
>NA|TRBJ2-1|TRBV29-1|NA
TGCAGCGTTGAAGGCTCCTACAATGAGCAGTTCTTC
CSVEGSYNEQFF
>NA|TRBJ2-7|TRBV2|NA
TGTGCCAGCAGTGAGCGCGGGACAGCTTCCTACGAGCAGTACTTC
CASSERGTASYEQYF
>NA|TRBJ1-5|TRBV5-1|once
TGCGCCAGCAGCTTGGGTCTGGCTCAGCCCCAGCATTTT
CASSLGLAQPQHF
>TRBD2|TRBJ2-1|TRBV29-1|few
TGCAGCGGCGTGACTAGCGGGTATCACAATGAGCAGTTCTTC
CSGVTSGYHNEQFF
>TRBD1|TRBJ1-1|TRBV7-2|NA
TGTGCCAGCACCGTGGACAGGGGTGGCACTGAAGCTTTCTTT
CASTVDRGGTEAFF
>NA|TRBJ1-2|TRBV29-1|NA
TGCAGCGTTTCACCAGGGAGAGATGGCTACACCTTC
CSVSPGRDGYTF
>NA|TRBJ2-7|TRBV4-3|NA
TGCGCCAGCAGCCAAGAAGCTTTCGGGGTGAAGGACGAGCAGTACTTC
CASSQEAFGVKDEQYF
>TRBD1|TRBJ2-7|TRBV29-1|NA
TGCAGCGTTGAAACCCCGATGTCAGGGACAGGGCCCTACGAGCAGTACTTC
CSVETPMSGTGPYEQYF
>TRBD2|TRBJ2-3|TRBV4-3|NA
TGCGCCAGCAGCCATCCCAGCGGGGGGGCCCCAGATACGCAGTATTTT
CASSHPSGGAPDTQYF
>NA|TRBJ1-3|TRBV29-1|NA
TGCAGCGTCGTCTTGGGAAACACCATATATTTT
CSVVLGNTIYF
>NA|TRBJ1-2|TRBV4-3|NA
TGCGCCAGCAGCCAACTGGACAGTCCAGAACTAGGCTACACCTTC
CASSQLDSPELGYTF
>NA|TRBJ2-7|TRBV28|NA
TGTGCCAGCAGTTCCTTCTACGAGCAGTACTTC
CASSSFYEQYF
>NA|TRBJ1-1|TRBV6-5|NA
TGTGCCAGCAGTTGGGGGGTGGACACTGAAGCTTTCTTT
CASSWGVDTEAFF
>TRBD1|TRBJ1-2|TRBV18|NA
TGTGCCAGCTCATCATCGGAAGATCGACAGGGAGGACCTAACTATGGCTACACCTTC
CASSSSEDRQGGPNYGYTF
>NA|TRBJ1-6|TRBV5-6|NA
TGTGCCAGCAGCCACGACACACTTCGGTCACCCCTCCACTTT
CASSHDTLRSPLHF
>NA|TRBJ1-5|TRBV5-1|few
TGCGCCAGCAGCTTGGGGATCAATCAGCCCCAGCATTTT
CASSLGINQPQHF
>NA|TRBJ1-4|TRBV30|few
TGTGCCTGGAGTGTACCCGCCAGGGGATCGAATGAAAAACTGTTTTTT
CAWSVPARGSNEKLFF
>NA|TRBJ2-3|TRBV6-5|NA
TGTGCCAGCAGTTCCATGAGGGATACGCAGTATTTT
CASSSMRDTQYF
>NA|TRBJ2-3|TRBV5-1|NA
TGCGCCAGCAGCCCCGCTTTGCTTTCAGGAGATACGCAGTATTTT
CASSPALLSGDTQYF
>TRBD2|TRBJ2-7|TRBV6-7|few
TGTGCCAGCAGTTACCGGGGGGAAAGCGAGCAGTACTTC
CASSYRGESEQYF
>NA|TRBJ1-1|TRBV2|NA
TGTGCCTCCGAGACAGGCCGAGAGACTGAAGCTTTCTTT
CASETGRETEAFF
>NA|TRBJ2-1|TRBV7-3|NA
TGTGCCAGCAGCCCAGAGCGGGCCTCTGTGAATGAGCAGTTCTTC
CASSPERASVNEQFF
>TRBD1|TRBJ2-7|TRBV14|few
TGTGCCAGCAGACCGACAGGGAAGAGCTACGAGCAGTACTTC
CASRPTGKSYEQYF
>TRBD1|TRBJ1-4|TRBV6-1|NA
TGTGCCAGCAGTGAAGCGACAGGGTCTTACGAAAAACTGTTTTTT
CASSEATGSYEKLFF
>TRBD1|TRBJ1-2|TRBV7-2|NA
TGTGCCAGCAGCTCAGACCTGGCAGGGGGAAATGGCTACACCTTC
CASSSDLAGGNGYTF
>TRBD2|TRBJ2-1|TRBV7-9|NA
TGTGCCAGCAGCTCCCCGGGACTAGCCGCCTACAATGAGCAGTTCTTC
CASSSPGLAAYNEQFF
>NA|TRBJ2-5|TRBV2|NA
TGTGCCAGCAGTGAAGAGAGCGAAGAGACCCAGTACTTC
CASSEESEETQYF
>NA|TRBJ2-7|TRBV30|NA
TGTGCCTGGAGTGAAAGGGTCCTGAACGAGCAGTACTTC
CAWSERVLNEQYF
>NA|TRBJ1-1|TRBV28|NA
TGTGCCAGCAGTTCAGGTCAGAACACTGAAGCTTTCTTT
CASSSGQNTEAFF
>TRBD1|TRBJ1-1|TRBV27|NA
TGTGCCAGCACTGGACAGGGGAGCGGAGGCACTGAAGCTTTCTTT
CASTGQGSGGTEAFF
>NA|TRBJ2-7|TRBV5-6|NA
TGTGCCAGCAGCTTAGGGGGAGGAGCCTCGGAAGAGCAGTACTTC
CASSLGGGASEEQYF
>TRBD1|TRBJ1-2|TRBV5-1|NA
TGCGCCAGCAGCTTGACCGGGACAGGGGGCGGCTCGGGCTACACCTTC
CASSLTGTGGGSGYTF